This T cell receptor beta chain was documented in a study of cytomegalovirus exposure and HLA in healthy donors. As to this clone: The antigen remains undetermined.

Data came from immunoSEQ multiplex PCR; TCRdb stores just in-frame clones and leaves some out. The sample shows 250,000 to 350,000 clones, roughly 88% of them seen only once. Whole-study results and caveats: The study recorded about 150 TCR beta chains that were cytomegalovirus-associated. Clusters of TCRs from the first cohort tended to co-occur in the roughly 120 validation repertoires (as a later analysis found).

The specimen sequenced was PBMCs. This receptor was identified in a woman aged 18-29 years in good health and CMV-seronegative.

The CDR3 nucleotides are TGTGCCAGCAGTGAAGGCCCGAGCTCTGGGGCCAACGTCCTGACTTTC. Translation: CASSEGPSSGANVLTF. The rearrangement uses TRBV6-1 and TRBJ2-6; no clear D gene. CDR3 length: 16 amino acids. The germline gives CDR1 MNHNS, CDR2 SASEGT. Trimming removed 1 base at V and 0 bases at J, with 7 bases between.